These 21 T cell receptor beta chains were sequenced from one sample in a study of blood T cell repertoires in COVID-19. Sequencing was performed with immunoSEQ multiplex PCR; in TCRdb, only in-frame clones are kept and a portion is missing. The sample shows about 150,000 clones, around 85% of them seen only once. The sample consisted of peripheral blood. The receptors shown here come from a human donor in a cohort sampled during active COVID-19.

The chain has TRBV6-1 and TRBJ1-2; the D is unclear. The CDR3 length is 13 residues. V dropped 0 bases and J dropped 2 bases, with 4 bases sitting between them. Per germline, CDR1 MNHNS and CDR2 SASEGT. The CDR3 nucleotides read TGTGCCAGCAGTGAAGCCAGGAACTATGGCTACACCTTC. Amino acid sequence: CASSEARNYGYTF.

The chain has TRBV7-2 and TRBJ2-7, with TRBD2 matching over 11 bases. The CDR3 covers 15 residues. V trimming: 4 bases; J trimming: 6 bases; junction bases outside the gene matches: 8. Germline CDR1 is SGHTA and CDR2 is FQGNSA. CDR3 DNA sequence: TGTGCCAGCAGCTCAACTAGCGGGAGTGTTTTCGAGCAGTACTTC. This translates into CASSSTSGSVFEQYF.

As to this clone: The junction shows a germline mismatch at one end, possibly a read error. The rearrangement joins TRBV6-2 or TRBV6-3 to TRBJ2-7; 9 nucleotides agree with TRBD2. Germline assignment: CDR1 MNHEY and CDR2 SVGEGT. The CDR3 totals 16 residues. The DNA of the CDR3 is TGTGCCAGCAGTTACCTCGTTAGCGGGGGCTCCGACGAGCAGTACTTC. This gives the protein CASSYLVSGGSDEQYF.

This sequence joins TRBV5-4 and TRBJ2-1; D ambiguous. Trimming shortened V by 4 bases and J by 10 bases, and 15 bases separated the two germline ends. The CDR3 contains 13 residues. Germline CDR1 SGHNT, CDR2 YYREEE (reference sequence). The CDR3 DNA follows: TGTGCCAGCAGCCTCCCTGGCAGCGAAGAGCAGTTCTTC. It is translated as CASSLPGSEEQFF.

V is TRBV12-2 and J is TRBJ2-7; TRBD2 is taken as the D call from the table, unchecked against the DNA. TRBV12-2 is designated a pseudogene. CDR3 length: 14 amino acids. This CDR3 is CASRLAPSAYEQYF. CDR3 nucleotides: TGTGCAAGTCGCTTAGCCCCTAGCGCCTACGAGCAGTACTTC.

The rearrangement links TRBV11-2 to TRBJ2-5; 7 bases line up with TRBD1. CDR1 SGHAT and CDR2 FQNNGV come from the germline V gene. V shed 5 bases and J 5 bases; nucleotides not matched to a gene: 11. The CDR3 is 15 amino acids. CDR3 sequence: CASSRGTARRETQYF. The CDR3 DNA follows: TGTGCCAGCAGCAGGGGGACAGCCCGGCGGGAGACCCAGTACTTC.

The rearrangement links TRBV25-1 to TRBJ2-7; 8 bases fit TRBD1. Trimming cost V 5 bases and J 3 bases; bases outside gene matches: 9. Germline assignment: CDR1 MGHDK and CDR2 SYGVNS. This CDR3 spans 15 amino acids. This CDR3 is CASSPDRGESYEQYF. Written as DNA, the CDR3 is TGTGCCAGCAGTCCCGACAGGGGAGAGAGCTACGAGCAGTACTTC.

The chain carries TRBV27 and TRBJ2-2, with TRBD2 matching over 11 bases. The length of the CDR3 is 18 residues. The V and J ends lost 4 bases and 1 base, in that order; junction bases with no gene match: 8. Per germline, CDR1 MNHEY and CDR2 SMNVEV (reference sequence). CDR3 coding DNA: TGTGCCAGCAGTTGGGGGACTAGCGGCCCAAAGAACACCGGGGAGCTGTTTTTT. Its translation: CASSWGTSGPKNTGELFF.

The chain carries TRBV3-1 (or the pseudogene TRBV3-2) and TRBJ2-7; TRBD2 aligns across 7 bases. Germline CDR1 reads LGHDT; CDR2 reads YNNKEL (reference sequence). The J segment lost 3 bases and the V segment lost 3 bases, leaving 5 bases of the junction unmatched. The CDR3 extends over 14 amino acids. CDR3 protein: CASSHGTTNYEQYF. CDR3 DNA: TGTGCCAGCAGCCACGGGACTACAAACTACGAGCAGTACTTC.

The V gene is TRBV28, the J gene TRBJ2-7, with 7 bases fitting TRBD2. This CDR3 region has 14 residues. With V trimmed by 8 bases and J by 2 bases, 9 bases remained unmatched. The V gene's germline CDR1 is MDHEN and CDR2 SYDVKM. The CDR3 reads CASFPSGPPYEQYF. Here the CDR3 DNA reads TGTGCCAGCTTCCCTAGCGGACCACCCTACGAGCAGTACTTC.

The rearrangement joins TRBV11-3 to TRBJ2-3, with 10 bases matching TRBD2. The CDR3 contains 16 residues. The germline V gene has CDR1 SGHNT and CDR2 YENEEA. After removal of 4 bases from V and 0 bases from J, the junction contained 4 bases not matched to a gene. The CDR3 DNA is TGTGCCAGCAGCTCGTCTAGCGGGAGAAGCACAGATACGCAGTATTTT. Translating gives CASSSSSGRSTDTQYF.

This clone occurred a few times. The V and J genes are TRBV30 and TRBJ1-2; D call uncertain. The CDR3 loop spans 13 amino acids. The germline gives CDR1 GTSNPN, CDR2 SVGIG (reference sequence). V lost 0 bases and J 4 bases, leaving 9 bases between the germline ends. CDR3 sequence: CAWSVKAGYGYTF. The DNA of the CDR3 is TGTGCCTGGAGTGTGAAGGCAGGCTATGGCTACACCTTC. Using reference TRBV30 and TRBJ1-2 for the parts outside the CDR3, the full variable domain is SQTIHQWPATLVQPVGSPLSLECTVEGTSNPNLYWYRQAAGRGLQLLFYSVGIGQISSEVPQNLSASRPQDRQFILSSKKLLLSDSGFYLCAWSVKAGYGYTFGSGTRLTVV.

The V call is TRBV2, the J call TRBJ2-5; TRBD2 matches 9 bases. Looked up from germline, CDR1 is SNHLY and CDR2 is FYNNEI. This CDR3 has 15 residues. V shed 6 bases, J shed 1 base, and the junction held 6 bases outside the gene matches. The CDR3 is CASRKSGRTQETQYF. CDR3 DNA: TGTGCCAGCAGAAAAAGCGGGAGGACCCAAGAGACCCAGTACTTC.

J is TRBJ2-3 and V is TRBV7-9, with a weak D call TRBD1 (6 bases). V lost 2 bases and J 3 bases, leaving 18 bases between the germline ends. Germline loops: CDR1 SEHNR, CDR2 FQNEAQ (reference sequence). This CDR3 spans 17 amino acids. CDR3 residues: CASSLWVQGDGTDTQYF. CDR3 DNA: TGTGCCAGCAGCTTATGGGTACAGGGTGACGGAACAGATACGCAGTATTTT.

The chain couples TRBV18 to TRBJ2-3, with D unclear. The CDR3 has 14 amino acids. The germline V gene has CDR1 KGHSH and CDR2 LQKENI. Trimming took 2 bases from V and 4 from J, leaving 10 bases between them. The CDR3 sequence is CASSPSRIADTQYF. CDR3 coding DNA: TGTGCCAGCTCACCAAGCAGGATCGCAGATACGCAGTATTTT.

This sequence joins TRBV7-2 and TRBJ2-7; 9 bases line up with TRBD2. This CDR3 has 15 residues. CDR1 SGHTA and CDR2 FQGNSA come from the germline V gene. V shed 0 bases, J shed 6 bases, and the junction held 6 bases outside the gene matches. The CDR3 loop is CASSLARGGAREQYF. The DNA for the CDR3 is TGTGCCAGCAGCTTAGCGCGCGGGGGGGCTCGCGAGCAGTACTTC.

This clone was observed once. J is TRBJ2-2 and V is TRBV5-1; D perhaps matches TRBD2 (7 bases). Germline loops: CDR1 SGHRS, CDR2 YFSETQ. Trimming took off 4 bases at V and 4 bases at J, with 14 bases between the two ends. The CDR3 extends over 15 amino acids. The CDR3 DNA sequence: TGCGCCAGCAGCCCAGAGGGGGGGCGCACCGGGGAGCTGTTTTTT. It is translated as CASSPEGGRTGELFF.

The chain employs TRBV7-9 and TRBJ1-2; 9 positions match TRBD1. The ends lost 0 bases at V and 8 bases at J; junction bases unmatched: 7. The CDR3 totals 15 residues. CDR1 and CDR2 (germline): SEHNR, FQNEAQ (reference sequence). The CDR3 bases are TGTGCCAGCAGCTTAGCCGGGACAGGGAGAGGGGGCTACACCTTC. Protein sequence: CASSLAGTGRGGYTF. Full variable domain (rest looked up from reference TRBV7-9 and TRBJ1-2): DTGVSQNPRHKITKRGQNVTFRCDPISEHNRLYWYRQTLGQGPEFLTYFQNEAQLEKSRLLSDRFSAERPKGSFSTLEIQRTEQGDSAMYLCASSLAGTGRGGYTFGSGTRLTVV.

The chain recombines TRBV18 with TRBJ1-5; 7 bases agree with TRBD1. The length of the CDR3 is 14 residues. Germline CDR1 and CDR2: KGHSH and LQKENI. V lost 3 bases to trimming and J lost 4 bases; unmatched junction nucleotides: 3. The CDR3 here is CASSPGQENQPQHF. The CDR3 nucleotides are TGTGCCAGCTCACCTGGACAGGAAAATCAGCCCCAGCATTTT.

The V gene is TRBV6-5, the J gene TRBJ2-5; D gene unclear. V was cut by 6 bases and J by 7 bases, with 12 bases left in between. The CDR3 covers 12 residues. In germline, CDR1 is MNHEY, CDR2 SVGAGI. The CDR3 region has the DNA TGTGCCAGCAGGCGAACCTCGGGGACCCAGTACTTC. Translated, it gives CASRRTSGTQYF.

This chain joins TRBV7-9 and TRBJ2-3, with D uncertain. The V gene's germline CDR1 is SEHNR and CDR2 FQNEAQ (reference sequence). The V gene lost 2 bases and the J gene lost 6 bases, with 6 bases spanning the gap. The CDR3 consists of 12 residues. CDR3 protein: CASSLPLDTQYF. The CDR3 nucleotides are TGTGCCAGCAGCTTACCCCTGGATACGCAGTATTTT. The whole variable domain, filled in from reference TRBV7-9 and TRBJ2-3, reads DTGVSQNPRHKITKRGQNVTFRCDPISEHNRLYWYRQTLGQGPEFLTYFQNEAQLEKSRLLSDRFSAERPKGSFSTLEIQRTEQGDSAMYLCASSLPLDTQYFGPGTRLTVL.